A selection of T cell receptor beta chains follows, all from one sample in a study of shared clonotypes between healthy human individuals. Data came from immunoSEQ multiplex PCR; TCRdb stores just in-frame clones and leaves some out. There are around 980,000 clones in the sample; 75% to 80% occur only once, and roughly 0.65% lies in the top ten. The sequencing sample was made of memory CD4+ T cells from PBMCs. These receptors all come from a young man in good health. Some clones in this sample may be carry-over from other donors' samples. Both conserved end residues are part of each CDR3. A D gene is named only where the DNA matches it firmly. The size field is filled for only some rows; it gives once, few, many or a size class.

clone_size: NA
d_call: TRBD2
v_call: TRBV5-1
j_call: TRBJ2-7
cdr3_nt: TGCGCCAGCAGCACCCGGACTAGCGGCTCCTACGAGCAGTACTTC
cdr3_aa: CASSTRTSGSYEQYF

clone_size: many
d_call: NA
v_call: TRBV5-1
j_call: TRBJ1-3
cdr3_nt: TGCGCCAGCAGCGCGACGACTGCGGCTGGAAACACCATATATTTT
cdr3_aa: CASSATTAAGNTIYF

clone_size: NA
d_call: NA
v_call: TRBV21-1
j_call: TRBJ1-5
cdr3_nt: TGTGCCAGCAGCAGATCCCGGGACAGGGGGCGCATAGACCATCAGCCCCAGCATTTT
cdr3_aa: CASSRSRDRGRIDHQPQHF

clone_size: NA
d_call: TRBD2
v_call: TRBV19
j_call: TRBJ2-7
cdr3_nt: TGTGCCAGTAGTCCCGGACTAGCGGCATCCTACGAGCAGTACTTC
cdr3_aa: CASSPGLAASYEQYF

clone_size: NA
d_call: NA
v_call: TRBV28
j_call: TRBJ1-5
cdr3_nt: TGTGCCAGTTTCAGGGTAGATCAGCCCCAGCATTTT
cdr3_aa: CASFRVDQPQHF

clone_size: NA
d_call: NA
v_call: TRBV7-8
j_call: TRBJ1-5
cdr3_nt: TGTGCCAGCAATACAGGGAGAGGATCGGATCAGCCCCAGCATTTT
cdr3_aa: CASNTGRGSDQPQHF

clone_size: NA
d_call: TRBD1
v_call: TRBV30
j_call: TRBJ1-5
cdr3_nt: TGTGCCTGGAGCGGACAGGGAGCTCAGCCCCAGCATTTT
cdr3_aa: CAWSGQGAQPQHF

clone_size: NA
d_call: NA
v_call: TRBV28
j_call: TRBJ2-1
cdr3_nt: TGTGCCAGCAGTACGGAAAATGAGCAGTTCTTC
cdr3_aa: CASSTENEQFF

clone_size: NA
d_call: NA
v_call: TRBV5-1
j_call: TRBJ2-5
cdr3_nt: TGCGCCAGCAGCTCCCCCTCCGGAAGCGGGGAGACCCAGTACTTC
cdr3_aa: CASSSPSGSGETQYF

clone_size: NA
d_call: NA
v_call: TRBV10-3
j_call: TRBJ1-2
cdr3_nt: TGTGCCATCAGTCACACAGGAGGACAAGGATGGGGCTACACCTTC
cdr3_aa: CAISHTGGQGWGYTF

clone_size: NA
d_call: TRBD2
v_call: TRBV28
j_call: TRBJ2-2
cdr3_nt: TGTGCCAGCAGCTCGAGCGGGAGAGCTAACACCGGGGAGCTGTTTTTT
cdr3_aa: CASSSSGRANTGELFF

clone_size: NA
d_call: NA
v_call: TRBV7-2
j_call: TRBJ1-1
cdr3_nt: TGTGCCAGCAGTTCTTACAACACTGAAGCTTTCTTT
cdr3_aa: CASSSYNTEAFF

clone_size: few
d_call: TRBD2
v_call: TRBV4-1
j_call: TRBJ2-4
cdr3_nt: TGCGCCAGCAGCCAACCCAGCGGGAGGGCCGAAGCCAAAAACATTCAGTACTTC
cdr3_aa: CASSQPSGRAEAKNIQYF

clone_size: NA
d_call: NA
v_call: TRBV6-6
j_call: TRBJ1-1
cdr3_nt: TGTGCCAGCAGTTTCACCTCCACTGAAGCTTTCTTT
cdr3_aa: CASSFTSTEAFF

clone_size: NA
d_call: NA
v_call: TRBV14
j_call: TRBJ2-6
cdr3_nt: TGTGCCAGCAGCCAAGCTCGGACTGGGGCCAACGTCCTGACTTTC
cdr3_aa: CASSQARTGANVLTF

clone_size: NA
d_call: NA
v_call: TRBV19
j_call: TRBJ2-4
cdr3_nt: TGTGCCAGTAGTATAGCGGGAACCAAAAACATTCAGTACTTC
cdr3_aa: CASSIAGTKNIQYF

clone_size: NA
d_call: NA
v_call: TRBV2
j_call: TRBJ1-2
cdr3_nt: TGTGCCAGCAGGAGGACAGCGGTCAACTATGGCTACACCTTC
cdr3_aa: CASRRTAVNYGYTF

clone_size: NA
d_call: TRBD1
v_call: TRBV4-3
j_call: TRBJ1-4
cdr3_nt: TGCGCCAGCAGCCCGGACAGGGGTAATGAAAAACTGTTTTTT
cdr3_aa: CASSPDRGNEKLFF

clone_size: NA
d_call: NA
v_call: TRBV18
j_call: TRBJ2-1
cdr3_nt: TGTGCCAGCTCACCACCAACTCAGACTTACAATGAGCAGTTCTTC
cdr3_aa: CASSPPTQTYNEQFF

clone_size: few
d_call: NA
v_call: TRBV6-5
j_call: TRBJ2-5
cdr3_nt: TGTGCCAGCAGCAGGTGGGAGGCAGAGACCCAGTACTTC
cdr3_aa: CASSRWEAETQYF

clone_size: NA
d_call: TRBD2
v_call: TRBV5-1
j_call: TRBJ2-2
cdr3_nt: TGCGCCAGCAGCCCGGGACTAGCGGTAGCGAACACCGGGGAGCTGTTTTTT
cdr3_aa: CASSPGLAVANTGELFF

clone_size: NA
d_call: NA
v_call: TRBV5-4
j_call: TRBJ2-1
cdr3_nt: TGTGCCAGCAGCCGGGACTGGGGTGAGGATGAGCAGTTCTTC
cdr3_aa: CASSRDWGEDEQFF

clone_size: NA
d_call: TRBD2
v_call: TRBV19
j_call: TRBJ2-1
cdr3_nt: TGTGCCAGTAGAAGTAGCGGGAGAAGGGGTGAGCAGTTCTTC
cdr3_aa: CASRSSGRRGEQFF

clone_size: NA
d_call: NA
v_call: TRBV15
j_call: TRBJ1-5
cdr3_nt: TGTGCCACCAGCAGAGATCTTTTGGAGCCCCAGCATTTT
cdr3_aa: CATSRDLLEPQHF

clone_size: NA
d_call: TRBD2
v_call: TRBV10-1
j_call: TRBJ2-3
cdr3_nt: TGCGCCAGTCAAAGCGGGACTAGTGATACGCAGTATTTT
cdr3_aa: CASQSGTSDTQYF

clone_size: NA
d_call: NA
v_call: TRBV11-2
j_call: TRBJ2-7
cdr3_nt: TGTGCCAGCAGCTTGTGGTACGAGCAGTACTTC
cdr3_aa: CASSLWYEQYF

clone_size: NA
d_call: NA
v_call: TRBV9
j_call: TRBJ2-1
cdr3_nt: TGTGCCAGCAGCAGTCTTAACGCGGTAGCTAGCTCCTACAATGAGCAGTTCTTC
cdr3_aa: CASSSLNAVASSYNEQFF

clone_size: once
d_call: NA
v_call: TRBV5-4
j_call: TRBJ2-1
cdr3_nt: TGTGCCAGCAATGATTACTCCGCGGAAATGAATGAGCAGTTCTTC
cdr3_aa: CASNDYSAEMNEQFF

clone_size: many
d_call: NA
v_call: TRBV5-1
j_call: TRBJ1-4
cdr3_nt: TGCGCCAGCAGCATTAGACCCCGGGGAACTAATGAAAAACTGTTTTTT
cdr3_aa: CASSIRPRGTNEKLFF

clone_size: NA
d_call: TRBD1
v_call: TRBV15
j_call: TRBJ1-2
cdr3_nt: TGTGCCACCAGCAGGAAACCGGGACAGGTAAACGGTGGCTACACCTTC
cdr3_aa: CATSRKPGQVNGGYTF

clone_size: NA
d_call: TRBD2
v_call: TRBV9
j_call: TRBJ2-7
cdr3_nt: TGTGCCAGCAGCGCGTCGGCTAGCGGGGCCTACGAGCAGTACTTC
cdr3_aa: CASSASASGAYEQYF

clone_size: NA
d_call: NA
v_call: TRBV29-1
j_call: TRBJ1-2
cdr3_nt: TGCAGCGTTGTCGAAGGGACCAACTATGGCTACACCTTC
cdr3_aa: CSVVEGTNYGYTF

clone_size: NA
d_call: NA
v_call: TRBV9
j_call: TRBJ2-1
cdr3_nt: TGTGCCAGCAGCGCGAGGGAAATACTAGCTACTCCCTACAATGAGCAGTTCTTC
cdr3_aa: CASSAREILATPYNEQFF

clone_size: NA
d_call: NA
v_call: TRBV4-1
j_call: TRBJ2-4
cdr3_nt: TGCGCCAGCAGCCAACCTACTAGTTCGGCCAAAAACATTCAGTACTTC
cdr3_aa: CASSQPTSSAKNIQYF

clone_size: few
d_call: NA
v_call: TRBV6-5
j_call: TRBJ1-1
cdr3_nt: TGTGCCAGCAGAGAGCCTGGCACTGAAGCTTTCTTT
cdr3_aa: CASREPGTEAFF

clone_size: NA
d_call: NA
v_call: TRBV7-2
j_call: TRBJ2-6
cdr3_nt: TGTGCCAGCAGCTTATTTGGCAGCCCCCTCTCTGGGGCCAACGTCCTGACTTTC
cdr3_aa: CASSLFGSPLSGANVLTF

clone_size: once
d_call: NA
v_call: TRBV25-1
j_call: TRBJ1-2
cdr3_nt: TGTGCCAGCAGTGATCCGATTGGCTACACCTTC
cdr3_aa: CASSDPIGYTF

clone_size: NA
d_call: NA
v_call: TRBV6-6
j_call: TRBJ2-1
cdr3_nt: TGTGCCAGCAGTTACTCGAGCCTTAGGGGGGGCAATGAGCAGTTCTTC
cdr3_aa: CASSYSSLRGGNEQFF

clone_size: NA
d_call: NA
v_call: TRBV5-1
j_call: TRBJ1-5
cdr3_nt: TGCGCCAGCAGCTTGGAGGGTCGGGATCAGCCCCAGCATTTT
cdr3_aa: CASSLEGRDQPQHF

clone_size: NA
d_call: NA
v_call: TRBV7-3
j_call: TRBJ2-1
cdr3_nt: TGTGCCAGCAGCCCAAGCGATACTAGCCCGAGATTCAACAATGAGCAGTTCTTC
cdr3_aa: CASSPSDTSPRFNNEQFF

clone_size: NA
d_call: TRBD1
v_call: TRBV2
j_call: TRBJ2-2
cdr3_nt: TGTGCCAGCAGATACGACAGGGGGACCGGGGAGCTGTTTTTT
cdr3_aa: CASRYDRGTGELFF

clone_size: many
d_call: NA
v_call: TRBV21-1
j_call: TRBJ2-7
cdr3_nt: TGTGCCAGCAGCCGCCGGGACAGGGAACCGGCTCCCTACGAGCAGTACTTC
cdr3_aa: CASSRRDREPAPYEQYF

clone_size: NA
d_call: NA
v_call: TRBV4-1
j_call: TRBJ2-5
cdr3_nt: TGCGCCAGCAGCGAGACTATACTGACAAGGGCTCAAGAGCAGTACTTC
cdr3_aa: CASSETILTRAQEQYF

clone_size: NA
d_call: NA
v_call: TRBV27
j_call: TRBJ2-5
cdr3_nt: TGTGCCAGCGGTCGGCCGGGGGCCCGCGGCAGCCAGCAGTACTTC
cdr3_aa: CASGRPGARGSQQYF

clone_size: NA
d_call: TRBD1
v_call: TRBV2
j_call: TRBJ1-1
cdr3_nt: TGTGCCAGCAGAGTGACAGGGGTGAACACTGAAGCTTTCTTT
cdr3_aa: CASRVTGVNTEAFF